Each of the 29 T cell receptor beta chains below was sequenced from the same sample in a study of T cells in localized non-small cell lung cancer. The data were produced by immunoSEQ multiplex PCR, yet TCRdb's version contains in-frame clones alone and is incomplete. The sample lists about 2,800 clones, about 17% occurring once. The input for sequencing was lung tumor tissue, taken before any cancer treatment. The receptors come from a woman aged 35 to 75 with stage II lung adenocarcinoma.

This clone was seen only a few times. The chain is built from TRBV19 and TRBJ2-1; D possibly corresponds to TRBD1 (6 bases). The V gene's germline CDR1 is LNHDA and CDR2 SQIVND (reference sequence). The CDR3 loop spans 13 amino acids. Trimming took 4 bases from V and 14 from J, leaving 18 bases between them. CDR3 DNA: TGTGCCAGTAGTACGACCGGGACACGGGTAAAGTTCTTC. It specifies CASSTTGTRVKFF.

In its sample, this clone was seen a few times. V and J are TRBV6-8 and TRBJ2-1; 14 nucleotides align to TRBD2. Germline V gene data show CDR1 as MNHGY and CDR2 as SAAAGT. V lost 6 bases, J lost 9 bases, and 10 bases stayed unmatched. The CDR3 has 16 amino acids. The CDR3: CASSRATSGGAGEQFF. Here the CDR3 DNA reads TGTGCCAGCAGCCGAGCGACTAGCGGGGGGGCTGGTGAGCAGTTCTTC.

This clone is judged large (0.1 to 1%). This chain joins TRBV28 and TRBJ2-1, with 10 bases lining up with TRBD2. The CDR3 is 20 residues long. The germline V gene has CDR1 MDHEN and CDR2 SYDVKM. The V and J ends lost 2 bases and 6 bases, in that order; junction bases with no gene match: 19. In DNA, the CDR3 is TGTGCCAGCAGTTTACCCCCCGGGACTAGCGAGGAGGGGGTCTTCAATGAGCAGTTCTTC. Protein sequence: CASSLPPGTSEEGVFNEQFF.

In its sample, this clone was seen a few times. CDR3 bases: TGTGCCAGCAGTTTATGGCGGGCTAACTCTGGAAACACCATATATTTT. It yields the protein CASSLWRANSGNTIYF. The rearrangement uses TRBV6-8 and TRBJ1-3; D not certain. The V end lost 4 bases, the J end lost 0 bases, and 13 bases lay between the germline ends. Germline lookup yields CDR1 MNHGY and CDR2 SAAAGT. The CDR3 extends over 16 amino acids.

This clone is deemed medium-sized. This chain connects TRBV6-8 to TRBJ1-1; possible D gene TRBD1, 5 bases. Trimming pared 10 bases from V and 4 bases from J, leaving 19 bases between. The germline V gene encodes CDR1 MNHGY and CDR2 SAAAGT. The CDR3 loop spans 14 amino acids. CDR3 DNA: TGTGCCACCCGGGGAATCCTCGGGGGCACTGAAGCTTTCTTT. Translated: CATRGILGGTEAFF.

By its share, this clone is large. The chain combines TRBV11-3 with TRBJ1-2; D uncertain. The CDR3 totals 17 residues. The germline CDR1 and CDR2 sequences are SGHNT and YENEEA. Trimming took 7 bases from V and 5 from J, leaving 26 bases between them. The CDR3 region has the DNA TGTGCCAGCACGAAAGAAGGACTGGGCGGGTTCTCTTATGGCTACACCTTC. This gives the protein CASTKEGLGGFSYGYTF.

The gene calls are TRBV12-5 and TRBJ2-3; D may be TRBD2 (7 bases). With 8 bases removed from V and 2 bases from J, the gap between germline ends came to 20 bases. The CDR3 length is 16 residues. From germline, CDR1 is LGHNT and CDR2 FRNRAP. Here the CDR3 reads CASRHRGGLFTDTQYF. The CDR3 coding sequence is TGTGCTAGTCGCCATAGGGGGGGCTTATTCACAGATACGCAGTATTTT.

Judged by abundance, this clone is medium-sized. The chain employs TRBV11-3 and TRBJ2-6; TRBD1 agrees at 7 bases. The CDR3 totals 16 residues. V lost 4 bases, J lost 2 bases, and 5 bases stayed unmatched. Germline assignment: CDR1 SGHNT and CDR2 YENEEA. Written as DNA, the CDR3 is TGTGCCAGCAGCTCGCAGAGGGGGCCTGGGGCCAACGTCCTGACTTTC. This gives the protein CASSSQRGPGANVLTF.

There are a few counts of this clone. The V and J genes are TRBV6-8 and TRBJ2-2, with unresolved D. The CDR3 consists of 14 residues. The germline V gene encodes CDR1 MNHGY and CDR2 SAAAGT. Deletions cut 3 bases from V and 2 bases from J, with 7 bases between. DNA for the CDR3: TGTGCCAGCAGTTATGAACTAAACACCGGGGAGCTGTTTTTT. Encoded protein: CASSYELNTGELFF.

By share, this clone ranks as medium-sized. The chain carries TRBV9 and TRBJ2-2; 11 bases are shared with TRBD1. With 7 bases clipped from V and 6 bases from J, the junction kept 11 bases outside the gene matches. CDR3 size: 16 residues. Germline-derived CDR1 and CDR2 are SGDLS and YYNGEE. As DNA, the CDR3 is TGTGCCAGCTCCGACCCAGGACAGGGGGCGCCCGGGGAGCTGTTTTTT. The encoded protein is CASSDPGQGAPGELFF.

CDR3 DNA sequence: TGTGCCAGCAGGCCCCACGGGGCCGCTGGAGGCTACACCTTC. Encoded protein: CASRPHGAAGGYTF. The V call is TRBV6-8, the J call TRBJ1-2; weak D call: TRBD1 (5 bases). V dropped 6 bases and J dropped 8 bases, with 19 bases sitting between them. The CDR3 runs to 14 residues. CDR1 is MNHGY, CDR2 SAAAGT, per germline.

This clone was recorded a few times. The chain has TRBV19 and TRBJ1-1, with 11 bases fitting TRBD1. The CDR3 loop spans 14 amino acids. Germline assignment: CDR1 LNHDA and CDR2 SQIVND (reference sequence). The junction had 7 bases not matched to a gene; V was cut back by 8 bases and J by 5 bases. CDR3 residues: CASQSRDRGTEAFF. CDR3 nucleotide sequence: TGTGCCAGTCAAAGCCGGGACAGGGGGACTGAAGCTTTCTTT. Filled out from reference TRBV19 and TRBJ1-1, the complete variable domain reads DGGITQSPKYLFRKEGQNVTLSCEQNLNHDAMYWYRQDPGQGLRLIYYSQIVNDFQKGDIAEGYSVSREKKESFPLTVTSAQKNPTAFYLCASQSRDRGTEAFFGQGTRLTVV.

J is TRBJ1-2 and V is TRBV28; 8 bases are a match to TRBD1. Germline V gene data show CDR1 as MDHEN and CDR2 as SYDVKM. The CDR3 has 13 amino acids. Losses at the gene ends were 5 bases for V and 8 bases for J; bases not matched to a gene: 7. The DNA of the CDR3 is TGTGCCAGCAGTCCAGGGGGCCCTCGCGGCTACACCTTC. Residues: CASSPGGPRGYTF.

Here the CDR3 reads CASSKTRIMNTEAFF. In DNA, the CDR3 is TGTGCCAGCAGCAAAACAAGGATAATGAACACTGAAGCTTTCTTT. This chain uses TRBV14 with TRBJ1-1; no clear D gene. This CDR3 region has 15 residues. Trimming removed 5 bases at V and 0 bases at J, with 13 bases between. CDR1 SGHDN and CDR2 FVKESK come from the germline V gene.

V gene TRBV14 combines with J gene TRBJ2-3; 10 bases match TRBD2. The V gene end was trimmed by 5 bases and the J gene end by 4 bases; junction bases not matched to a gene: 6. Germline loops: CDR1 SGHDN, CDR2 FVKESK. The CDR3 has 15 amino acids. CDR3 DNA sequence: TGTGCCAGCAGCTCCAGGACTAGCGGCCCAGATACGCAGTATTTT. Amino acids: CASSSRTSGPDTQYF.

The V call is TRBV5-1, the J call TRBJ1-4; tentatively, D is TRBD1 (6 bases). Trimming cost V 3 bases and J 4 bases, with 10 bases left between them. The CDR3 contains 14 residues. Germline CDR1 and CDR2: SGHRS and YFSETQ. CDR3 protein: CASSSRTVNEKLFF. The CDR3 DNA sequence: TGCGCCAGCAGCTCCCGGACAGTTAATGAAAAACTGTTTTTT.

This clone was observed a handful of times. This chain links TRBV11-3 with TRBJ2-3, with D possibly being TRBD2 (6 bases). The CDR3 loop spans 15 amino acids. Trimming shortened V by 4 bases and J by 2 bases, and 13 bases separated the two germline ends. Per the germline V gene, CDR1 is SGHNT and CDR2 is YENEEA. CDR3 DNA: TGTGCCAGCAGCTCAATTGGGGGACTCACAGATACGCAGTATTTT. Amino acids: CASSSIGGLTDTQYF.

A few counts support this clone. The rearrangement links TRBV11-3 to TRBJ2-1; perhaps TRBD2 as D (6 bases). CDR3 length equals 14 residues. V shed 5 bases and J shed 10 bases, with 18 bases lying between them. Per the germline V gene, CDR1 is SGHNT and CDR2 is YENEEA. This chain's CDR3 is CASSRGTSRGEQFF. The CDR3 nucleotides read TGTGCCAGCAGCCGCGGGACTTCCCGGGGGGAGCAGTTCTTC.

The V call is TRBV11-3, the J call TRBJ1-1; a weak D match, TRBD1 (5 bases). Trimming removed 3 bases at V and 1 base at J, with 9 bases between. In germline, CDR1 is SGHNT, CDR2 YENEEA. The CDR3 sequence is 14 residues long. The CDR3: CASSFEGRNTEAFF. The DNA of the CDR3 is TGTGCCAGCAGCTTCGAGGGGAGGAACACTGAAGCTTTCTTT.

This clone has more than one count but fewer than ten. The gene calls are TRBV5-1 and TRBJ1-1; tentatively, D is TRBD1 (5 bases). Trimming stripped 0 bases from V and 7 bases from J, with 13 bases between. Per germline, CDR1 SGHRS and CDR2 YFSETQ. The CDR3 has 14 residues. The CDR3 here is CASSLVQGASEAFF. CDR3 in DNA: TGCGCCAGCAGCTTGGTTCAGGGTGCTAGTGAAGCTTTCTTT.

This clone has more than one count but fewer than ten. This CDR3 is CASSYRGPTSTNTGELFF. The CDR3 nucleotides are TGTGCCAGCAGTTACCGGGGGCCCACGTCGACTAACACCGGGGAGCTGTTTTTT. V gene TRBV6-8 combines with J gene TRBJ2-2; D could derive from TRBD1 or TRBD2 (6 bases each). Germline V gives CDR1 MNHGY, CDR2 SAAAGT. The V end lost 2 bases, the J end lost 2 bases, and 18 bases lay between the germline ends. This CDR3 has 18 residues.

In its sample, this clone was seen a few times. The V and J genes are TRBV6-8 and TRBJ1-6; 7 bases match TRBD1. Germline V gene lookup returns CDR1 MNHGY and CDR2 SAAAGT. V was clipped by 7 bases and J by 7 bases; unmatched bases: 7. CDR3 length: 14 residues. The CDR3 loop is CASNPTGRNSPLHF. CDR3 bases: TGTGCCAGCAACCCGACAGGGAGGAATTCACCCCTCCACTTT.

A single count supports this clone. The J gene is TRBJ2-7, the V gene TRBV5-1; D possibly matches TRBD1 or TRBD2 (5 bases each). V was clipped by 5 bases and J by 0 bases, with 12 bases between them. There are 14 residues in the CDR3. The germline CDR1 and CDR2 sequences are SGHRS and YFSETQ. CDR3 nucleotides: TGCGCCAGCAGTTACGAGGGGAGCTCCTACGAGCAGTACTTC. It specifies CASSYEGSSYEQYF. Supplemented by reference TRBV5-1 and TRBJ2-7, the full variable domain reads KAGVTQTPRYLIKTRGQQVTLSCSPISGHRSVSWYQQTPGQGLQFLFEYFSETQRNKGNFPGRFSGRQFSNSRSEMNVSTLELGDSALYLCASSYEGSSYEQYFGPGTRLTVT.

In this sample, this clone turned up a few times. V gene TRBV28 combines with J gene TRBJ1-2, with 7 bases aligning to TRBD1. The germline V gene encodes CDR1 MDHEN and CDR2 SYDVKM. V lost 5 bases to trimming and J lost 4 bases; unmatched junction nucleotides: 7. This CDR3 region has 14 residues. This CDR3 reads CASSLGTAPYGYTF. CDR3 coding DNA: TGTGCCAGCAGTCTCGGGACAGCGCCCTATGGCTACACCTTC.

The sample holds a few counts of this clone. The rearrangement joins TRBV6-8 to TRBJ2-1, with 7 bases identical to TRBD2. Germline V gene sequence: CDR1 MNHGY, CDR2 SAAAGT. V shed 2 bases and J 0 bases; nucleotides not matched to a gene: 4. This CDR3 spans 16 amino acids. The CDR3 loop reads CASSYKGGGSYNEQFF. For the CDR3, the DNA is TGTGCCAGCAGTTACAAGGGCGGGGGCTCCTACAATGAGCAGTTCTTC.

In this sample, this clone turned up a few times. The CDR3 coding sequence is TGTGCCAGCAGCTTGACGCCGGAAGCCAACTATGGCTACACCTTC. This encodes CASSLTPEANYGYTF. V and J are TRBV11-3 and TRBJ1-2; D is unresolved. Between the trimmed V and J ends, which lost 3 bases and 2 bases, there was a span of 13 bases. The CDR3 length is 15 residues. The germline gives CDR1 SGHNT, CDR2 YENEEA.

This chain connects TRBV5-1 to TRBJ1-1; maybe TRBD1 (5 bases). V gave up 4 bases and J gave up 0 bases, with 13 bases separating them. The germline gives CDR1 SGHRS, CDR2 YFSETQ. The CDR3 spans 15 residues. In DNA form, the CDR3 reads TGCGCCAGCAGCCCGGATGGGGGGTTGAACACTGAAGCTTTCTTT. As protein: CASSPDGGLNTEAFF.

The rearrangement joins TRBV9 to TRBJ2-3, with D perhaps given as TRBD1 or TRBD2 (5 bases each). Germline V lookup: CDR1 SGDLS, CDR2 YYNGEE. V lost 0 bases and J 2 bases, leaving 10 bases between the germline ends. This CDR3 has 15 residues. For the CDR3, the DNA is TGTGCCAGCAGCGTAGCGGGGCAAAACACAGATACGCAGTATTTT. Residues: CASSVAGQNTDTQYF.

CDR3 coding DNA: TGTGCCACCAGCAGAGCCCTCAGGGGTTGGAACACTGAAGCTTTCTTT. This translates into CATSRALRGWNTEAFF. The J gene is TRBJ1-1, the V gene TRBV15, with D perhaps TRBD1 (6 bases). V was cut by 1 base and J by 1 base, with 13 bases left in between. The CDR3 loop spans 16 amino acids. Germline V lookup: CDR1 LNHNV, CDR2 YYDKDF (reference sequence).